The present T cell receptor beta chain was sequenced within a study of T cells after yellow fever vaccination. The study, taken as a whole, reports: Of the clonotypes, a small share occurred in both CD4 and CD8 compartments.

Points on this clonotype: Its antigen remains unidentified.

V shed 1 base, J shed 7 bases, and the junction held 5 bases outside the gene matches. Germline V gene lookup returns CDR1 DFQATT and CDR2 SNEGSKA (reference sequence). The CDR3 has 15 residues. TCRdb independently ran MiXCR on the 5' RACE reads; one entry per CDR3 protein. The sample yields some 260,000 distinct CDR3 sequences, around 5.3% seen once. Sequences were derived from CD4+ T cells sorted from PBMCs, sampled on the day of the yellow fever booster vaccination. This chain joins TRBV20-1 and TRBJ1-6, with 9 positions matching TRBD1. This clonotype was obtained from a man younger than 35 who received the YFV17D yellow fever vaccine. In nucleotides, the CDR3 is TGCAGTGCTAGAGTACCCGGACAGGGGAATTCACCCCTCCACTTT. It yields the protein CSARVPGQGNSPLHF.